These 8 T cell receptor beta chains share one sample of origin, sequenced in a study of blood T cell repertoires in COVID-19. Here immunoSEQ multiplex PCR was the method, and the copy in TCRdb shows in-frame clones only, minus some. Of about 260,000 clones detected, more than 75% appear once; the ten largest clones hold more than 4.5%. Sequences were obtained from peripheral blood. Receptor source: an older woman with COVID-19, enrolled during active disease.

This clone has more than one count but fewer than ten. The gene calls are TRBV18 and TRBJ1-2, with D perhaps TRBD1 (5 bases). CDR3 size: 13 residues. CDR1 KGHSH and CDR2 LQKENI come from the germline V gene. Trimming took off 1 base at V and 8 bases at J, with 11 bases between the two ends. This CDR3 reads CASSPQGKGGYTF. The CDR3 coding sequence is TGTGCCAGCTCACCACAAGGAAAGGGGGGCTACACCTTC. Filled out from reference TRBV18 and TRBJ1-2, the complete variable domain reads NAGVMQNPRHLVRRRGQEARLRCSPMKGHSHVYWYRQLPEEGLKFMVYLQKENIIDESGMPKERFSAEFPKEGPSILRIQQVVRGDSAAYFCASSPQGKGGYTFGSGTRLTVV.

The chain has TRBV3-1 (or the pseudogene TRBV3-2) and TRBJ2-2; 10 positions agree with TRBD2. Trimming at V came to 3 bases and at J to 2 bases, leaving 3 bases not matched to a gene. CDR3 length: 16 residues. CDR1 is LGHDT, CDR2 YNNKEL, per germline (reference sequence). For the CDR3, the DNA is TGTGCCAGCAGCCAGGGGACTAGCGCTAACACCGGGGAGCTGTTTTTT. Translated, it gives CASSQGTSANTGELFF.

The chain employs TRBV18 and TRBJ1-1; D is unclear. The V and J ends lost 3 bases and 2 bases respectively, with 4 bases between them. This CDR3 spans 12 amino acids. Per germline, CDR1 KGHSH and CDR2 LQKENI. The CDR3 reads CASSPINTEAFF. The DNA for the CDR3 is TGTGCCAGCTCACCTATTAACACTGAAGCTTTCTTT.

V and J are TRBV6-2 or TRBV6-3 and TRBJ2-1, with D tentatively TRBD2 (6 bases). The CDR3 runs 14 residues. The germline V gene has CDR1 MNHEY and CDR2 SVGEGT. Trimming stripped 5 bases from V and 6 bases from J, with 14 bases between. For the CDR3, the DNA is TGTGCCAGCAGTCTTAGCGGTAGGGTCAATGAGCAGTTCTTC. Its protein is CASSLSGRVNEQFF.

This sequence joins TRBV5-4 and TRBJ1-4; D is possibly TRBD1 (6 bases). From germline, CDR1 is SGHNT and CDR2 YYREEE (reference sequence). The CDR3 runs to 15 residues. The V gene lost 4 bases and the J gene lost 7 bases, with 17 bases spanning the gap. CDR3 amino acids: CASSPAGTLGEKLFF. DNA of the CDR3: TGTGCCAGCAGCCCGGCAGGGACATTGGGTGAAAAACTGTTTTTT. Based on the CDR3 plus reference TRBV5-4 and TRBJ1-4, the full variable domain is ETGVTQSPTHLIKTRGQQVTLRCSSQSGHNTVSWYQQALGQGPQFIFQYYREEENGRGNFPPRFSGLQFPNYSSELNVNALELDDSALYLCASSPAGTLGEKLFFGSGTQLSVL.

The count of this clone is one. V and J are TRBV21-1 and TRBJ2-7; TRBD1 is the table's D call, not checked against the DNA. TRBV21-1 is assigned pseudogene status. CDR3 length equals 16 residues. CDR3 sequence (DNA): TGTGCCAGCAGCACTCGAAAACAGGGGAGCTCCTACGAGCAGTACTTC. Its translation is CASSTRKQGSSYEQYF.

The chain combines TRBV11-3 with TRBJ2-1; D is unresolved. V lost 0 bases, J lost 4 bases, and 10 bases lay in between. Germline V gene sequence: CDR1 SGHNT, CDR2 YENEEA. The CDR3 length is 15 residues. CDR3 sequence (DNA): TGTGCCAGCAGCTTAGAGGCGGAGTCTTACAATGAGCAGTTCTTC. Translating it yields CASSLEAESYNEQFF.

The chain carries TRBV2 and TRBJ1-3; the match to TRBD1 covers 7 bases. The germline V gene encodes CDR1 SNHLY and CDR2 FYNNEI. V shed 6 bases and J 5 bases; nucleotides not matched to a gene: 10. CDR3 size: 15 residues. In nucleotides, the CDR3 is TGTGCCAGCAGCTTCGACAGGGCAGGGAGAAACACCATATATTTT. Translation gives CASSFDRAGRNTIYF.